One sample yielded the 26 T cell receptor beta chains listed below, sequenced in a study of metastatic and nonmetastatic thyroid tumors. Each patient went into thyroid surgery without having received any treatment. TCRdb redid the clone calls on the PCR reads using MiXCR. The sample yields tens of thousands of clones, about 20% seen once. The sample comprised blood. These receptors were collected from a female donor with papillary thyroid cancer or a benign thyroid nodule (not recorded which). Some clones in this sample may be carry-over from other donors' samples.

This clone was seen many times. The chain couples TRBV24-1 to TRBJ2-2; the match to TRBD1 covers 9 bases. Germline V CDR1 and CDR2: KGHDR, SFDVKD. Trimming at V came to 4 bases and at J to 1 base, leaving 9 bases not matched to a gene. The CDR3 is made up of 18 amino acids. The CDR3 here is CATSDPYLTGGNTGELFF. DNA of the CDR3: TGTGCCACCAGTGACCCATACCTGACAGGGGGGAACACCGGGGAGCTGTTTTTT.

This clone was seen ten or more times. This chain uses TRBV3-1 with TRBJ2-1; no clear D. CDR3 length: 15 residues. Germline loops: CDR1 LGHDT, CDR2 YNNKEL (reference sequence). V lost 2 bases and J lost 6, with 14 bases in between. The CDR3 DNA sequence: TGTGCCAGCAGCCAATATAAAGATGTAAGCAATGAGCAGTTCTTC. Residues: CASSQYKDVSNEQFF.

This clone was recorded a few times. This sequence joins TRBV6-1 and TRBJ2-7, with D perhaps TRBD1 (6 bases). Trimming took off 6 bases at V and 11 bases at J, with 17 bases between the two ends. The CDR3 is 12 amino acids. Germline V CDR1 and CDR2: MNHNS, SASEGT. As DNA, the CDR3 is TGTGCCAGCAGCCCAGGGAGTACAGGGAAGTACTTC. This sequence encodes CASSPGSTGKYF.

This clone was counted ten times or more. J is TRBJ2-4 and V is TRBV2, with D unclear. V dropped 4 bases and J dropped 5 bases, with 6 bases sitting between them. The CDR3 is 12 residues long. CDR1 SNHLY and CDR2 FYNNEI come from the germline V gene. CDR3 nucleotides: TGTGCCAGCAGTGCCCGCGAAAACATTCAGTACTTC. This gives the protein CASSARENIQYF.

This clone showed up just a few times. V usage is TRBV7-3 and J usage is TRBJ1-1, with TRBD1 as a possible D gene (5 bases). CDR1 and CDR2 (germline): SGHTA, FQGTGA. The CDR3 runs to 15 residues. V lost 2 bases to trimming and J lost 2 bases, with 12 bases between them. The CDR3 DNA sequence: TGTGCCAGCAGCTTAGCGAGGGGAATCAACACTGAAGCTTTCTTT. Residues: CASSLARGINTEAFF. Full variable domain (remainder filled in from reference TRBV7-3 and TRBJ1-1): GAGVSQTPSNKVTEKGKYVELRCDPISGHTALYWYRQSLGQGPEFLIYFQGTGAADDSGLPNDRFFAVRPEGSVSTLKIQRTERGDSAVYLCASSLARGINTEAFFGQGTRLTVV.

This clone was seen ten or more times. The CDR3 coding sequence is TGTGCCACCAGCAGAGATGCGAGGACAGGGTCAGAAGAGCAGTACTTC. Translating gives CATSRDARTGSEEQYF. The chain couples TRBV15 to TRBJ2-7, with 8 nucleotides matching TRBD1. Germline values: CDR1 LNHNV, CDR2 YYDKDF (reference sequence). The CDR3 is 16 amino acids. Trimming cost V 0 bases and J 7 bases; bases outside gene matches: 11.

This clone was counted a few times. The rearrangement joins TRBV24-1 to TRBJ2-2; the match to TRBD1 covers 7 bases. CDR3 length equals 16 residues. The germline CDR1 and CDR2 sequences are KGHDR and SFDVKD. V shed 4 bases, J shed 6 bases, and the junction held 10 bases outside the gene matches. Here the CDR3 DNA reads TGTGCCACCAGTGAGCTCGGGACAGAGGGTTCCGGGGAGCTGTTTTTT. Its protein is CATSELGTEGSGELFF.

This clone was observed a handful of times. V gene TRBV19 combines with J gene TRBJ1-1; D might be TRBD1 (5 bases). Germline V CDR1 and CDR2: LNHDA, SQIVND (reference sequence). The ends were cut back, 7 bases at V and 6 bases at J, with 12 bases in the middle. This CDR3 region has 12 residues. The CDR3 is CASNLGVSEAFF. The CDR3 DNA sequence: TGTGCCAGTAATCTGGGGGTCTCTGAAGCTTTCTTT.

The chain joins TRBV20-1 to TRBJ1-6; maybe TRBD1 (5 bases). This CDR3 region has 14 residues. Germline CDR1 DFQATT, CDR2 SNEGSKA (reference sequence). The V and J ends lost 7 bases and 11 bases respectively, with 21 bases between them. This CDR3 reads CSVPGPISLAPLHF. The DNA for the CDR3 is TGCAGTGTTCCGGGACCGATTAGCCTGGCACCCCTCCACTTT.

The table lists this clone with many counts. The chain employs TRBV18 and TRBJ2-2; 10 positions agree with TRBD2. Germline values: CDR1 KGHSH, CDR2 LQKENI. The CDR3 totals 16 residues. The ends lost 1 base at V and 7 bases at J; junction bases unmatched: 6. This CDR3 is CASSPRLAGAIGELFF. DNA for the CDR3: TGTGCCAGCTCACCACGGCTAGCGGGAGCGATCGGGGAGCTGTTTTTT.

This clone is medium-sized. This chain uses TRBV7-9 with TRBJ1-2, with 8 nucleotides matching TRBD1. CDR3 length: 17 residues. Germline CDR1 reads SEHNR; CDR2 reads FQNEAQ (reference sequence). Germline trimming cut 1 base from V and 8 bases from J; bases unmatched to any gene: 15. Here the CDR3 reads CASSLVGHPGQEGGYTF. For the CDR3, the DNA is TGTGCCAGCAGCTTAGTTGGACATCCGGGACAGGAGGGGGGCTACACCTTC. Filled out from reference TRBV7-9 and TRBJ1-2, the complete variable domain reads DTGVSQNPRHKITKRGQNVTFRCDPISEHNRLYWYRQTLGQGPEFLTYFQNEAQLEKSRLLSDRFSAERPKGSFSTLEIQRTEQGDSAMYLCASSLVGHPGQEGGYTFGSGTRLTVV.

This clone has a count of ten or more. The same CDR3 arises from other DNA sequences in this sample as well. Written as DNA, the CDR3 is TGTGCCTGGAGTGTTCCTGGTCCCTACGAGCAGTACTTC. Translation gives CAWSVPGPYEQYF. The chain carries TRBV30 and TRBJ2-7; D is ambiguous. Trimming stripped 0 bases from V and 2 bases from J, with 8 bases between. The CDR3 spans 13 residues. Germline V lookup: CDR1 GTSNPN, CDR2 SVGIG (reference sequence). The full variable domain, completed using reference TRBV30 and TRBJ2-7, is SQTIHQWPATLVQPVGSPLSLECTVEGTSNPNLYWYRQAAGRGLQLLFYSVGIGQISSEVPQNLSASRPQDRQFILSSKKLLLSDSGFYLCAWSVPGPYEQYFGPGTRLTVT.

This clone was seen at least ten times. This could be a read error, since a much larger clone is one nucleotide away. The sample carries other DNA sequences with the same CDR3. The V call is TRBV10-3, the J call TRBJ1-2; D may be TRBD1 (5 bases). The CDR3 consists of 14 residues. The germline V gene has CDR1 ENHRY and CDR2 SYGVKD. The CDR3 protein is CAISEGLGSYGYTF. In DNA, the CDR3 is TGCGCCATCAGTGAGGGGCTCGGGTCCTATGGCTACACCTTC.

On this clone itself: The junction departs from the called germline gene at one end, perhaps through a read error. V is TRBV20-1 and J is TRBJ2-7; D unclear. The CDR3 is 13 amino acids. Per the germline V gene, CDR1 is DFQATT and CDR2 is SNEGSKA (reference sequence). CDR3 in amino acids: CSAMAVRNYEQYF. The CDR3 coding sequence is TGCAGCGCTATGGCTGTCAGAAACTACGAGCAGTACTTC.

V is TRBV7-2 and J is TRBJ1-2; D possibly corresponds to TRBD1 (5 bases). This CDR3 is 16 amino acids long. With 0 bases removed from V and 8 bases from J, the gap between germline ends came to 19 bases. Germline lookup yields CDR1 SGHTA and CDR2 FQGNSA. CDR3 bases: TGTGCCAGCAGCTTAGCCTCCGGGACCAACTTCCGAGGCTACACCTTC. Translating gives CASSLASGTNFRGYTF.

This clone was detected ten times or more. Given a much more abundant clone one base away, this may be a read error. Since no conserved phenylalanine or tryptophan closes the CDR3, a read error is the likely cause. The chain is built from TRBV20-1 and TRBJ1-1, with D tentatively TRBD1 (5 bases). Deletions cut 5 bases from V and 0 bases from J, with 16 bases between. This CDR3 has 15 residues. Germline V lookup: CDR1 DFQATT, CDR2 SNEGSKA (reference sequence). The DNA of the CDR3 is TGCAGTGCTCTCCGGGACGGGGAACTGAACACTGAAGCTTTCCTT. Amino acids: CSALRDGELNTEAFL.

Comment on this clone: A much larger clone differs by one base, so this may be a read error. This specimen includes other DNA sequences encoding the same CDR3. This chain connects TRBV15 to TRBJ2-6; TRBD1 agrees at 8 bases. CDR3 length: 21 residues. Germline CDR1 reads LNHNV; CDR2 reads YYDKDF (reference sequence). With 0 bases clipped from V and 0 bases from J, the junction kept 13 bases outside the gene matches. The CDR3 DNA reads as TGTGCCACCAGCAGAGATTTCGGCGTGGGACAGGCGACCTCTGGGGCCAACGTCCTGACTTTC. This encodes CATSRDFGVGQATSGANVLTF.

This clone was counted a few times. The V call is TRBV28, the J call TRBJ2-7; D is possibly TRBD2 (6 bases). The CDR3 runs to 15 residues. CDR1 and CDR2 from the germline V gene are MDHEN and SYDVKM. CDR3 nucleotides: TGTGCATGCAGTTTTCTAGGAGGGAACCCCTACGAGCAGTACTTC. Protein: CACSFLGGNPYEQYF.

This clone was counted many times. The V and J genes are TRBV5-4 and TRBJ2-7; 8 nucleotides line up with TRBD2. Germline trimming cut 6 bases from V and 2 bases from J; bases unmatched to any gene: 7. CDR1 is SGHNT, CDR2 YYREEE, per germline (reference sequence). The CDR3 contains 14 residues. In DNA form, the CDR3 reads TGTGCCAGCACCCCCGGGGGGGGGGCCTACGAGCAGTACTTC. Translation: CASTPGGGAYEQYF.

This chain uses TRBV27 with TRBJ1-2; possible D gene TRBD1, 5 bases. Between the trimmed V and J ends, which lost 4 bases and 10 bases, there was a span of 16 bases. The germline CDR1 and CDR2 sequences are MNHEY and SMNVEV (reference sequence). The CDR3 has 13 amino acids. The chain's CDR3 is CASSSVREFVYTF. CDR3 nucleotides: TGTGCCAGCAGTTCGGTCAGGGAGTTTGTCTACACCTTC.

The rearrangement joins TRBV9 to TRBJ1-2; weak D call: TRBD1 (6 bases). This CDR3 spans 18 amino acids. Germline values: CDR1 SGDLS, CDR2 YYNGEE. V lost 1 base to trimming and J lost 1 base, with 20 bases between them. CDR3 sequence reads: CASSVSSGGGGRNYGYTF. DNA of the CDR3: TGTGCCAGCAGCGTATCCTCAGGCGGGGGGGGCCGTAACTATGGCTACACCTTC.

This clone was detected ten times or more. V usage is TRBV7-2 and J usage is TRBJ2-2, with no clear D. The V and J ends lost 0 bases and 4 bases respectively, with 6 bases between them. Per the germline V gene, CDR1 is SGHTA and CDR2 is FQGNSA. This CDR3 region has 14 residues. CDR3 region: CASSLALVTGELFF. CDR3 nucleotide sequence: TGTGCCAGCAGCTTAGCGTTAGTCACCGGGGAGCTGTTTTTT.

The chain combines TRBV5-4 with TRBJ2-3, with TRBD2 as a possible D gene (7 bases). This CDR3 is 14 amino acids long. V lost 2 bases and J 4 bases, leaving 11 bases between the germline ends. Per the germline V gene, CDR1 is SGHNT and CDR2 is YYREEE (reference sequence). CDR3 bases: TGTGCCAGCAGCTTAGGGGGGGCCTCAGATACGCAGTATTTT. This translates into CASSLGGASDTQYF.

For the CDR3, the DNA is TGTGCCTGGAGATTGGGACAGGGCTCCTACGAGCAGTACTTC. Translated: CAWRLGQGSYEQYF. The chain employs TRBV30 and TRBJ2-7, with 9 bases fitting TRBD1. Per the germline V gene, CDR1 is GTSNPN and CDR2 is SVGIG (reference sequence). J was trimmed by 0 bases and V by 3 bases; bases with no gene match: 3. The CDR3 runs 14 residues.

This clone has at least ten counts. The chain joins TRBV5-6 to TRBJ1-1, with unresolved D. V shed 1 base and J shed 1 base, with 5 bases lying between them. The CDR3 is 13 amino acids. CDR1 SGHDT and CDR2 YYEEEE come from the germline V gene. The CDR3 DNA sequence: TGTGCCAGCAGCTTGTCGGAGAACACTGAAGCTTTCTTT. Translation: CASSLSENTEAFF.

In this sample, this clone turned up many times. This CDR3 reads CASSFQGKGQPQHF. CDR3 nucleotides: TGTGCCAGCAGTTTCCAGGGTAAGGGTCAGCCCCAGCATTTT. V and J are TRBV12-3 or TRBV12-4 and TRBJ1-5, with D perhaps TRBD1 (5 bases). CDR3 length equals 14 residues. V lost 3 bases to trimming and J lost 6 bases, with 12 bases between them.